This T cell receptor (beta chain) was recovered during a study of shared clonotypes between healthy human individuals. In the study overall: With ages of 18 to 49, the donors were two women and a few men. Per-donor plates numbered three CD4 naive, three CD4 memory, two CD8 naive and one CD8 memory.

This CDR3 comprises 12 residues. Per the germline V gene, CDR1 is ENHRY and CDR2 is SYGVKD. V dropped 10 bases and J dropped 3 bases, with 13 bases sitting between them. All donors qualified as healthy HIV-negative adults and had experienced no recent acute infections or vaccinations. Every contributor of samples was a Caucasian grown-up residing in Nashville, Tennessee. Sequencing used immunoSEQ multiplex PCR; TCRdb keeps in-frame clones, though not all of them. The data show approximately 2,000,000 clones, around 90% seen once. The chain links TRBV10-3 to TRBJ2-7; D ambiguous. This receptor was identified in a man between 18 and 35 years old in good health. Some clones in this sample may be carry-over from other donors' samples. The sample comprised naive CD4+ T cells from PBMCs. Described subset: CD45RA+ positively selected. As DNA, the CDR3 is TGTGCCACGGCCCTAACAGTCTACGAGCAGTACTTC. The encoded protein is CATALTVYEQYF.